One and the same sample provided the 26 T cell receptor beta chains below, sequenced in a study of response to subunit inactivated influenza vaccine. TCRdb redid the calling of the RT-PCR reads with MiXCR, one entry per CDR3 protein. This sample has around 170,000 distinct CDR3 sequences, with about 10% found just once. The sequences come from CD8+ T cells sorted from PBMCs, collected around 25 months after vaccination. The receptor source for this set is a man aged 50-75 years who received an inactivated influenza vaccine.

This clonotype came up a few times. The V gene is TRBV19, the J gene TRBJ2-3; the match to TRBD1 covers 8 bases. The V and J ends lost 6 bases and 0 bases, in that order; junction bases with no gene match: 5. From germline, CDR1 is LNHDA and CDR2 SQIVND (reference sequence). The CDR3 runs 15 residues. The CDR3 region is CASSQRQGSTDTQYF. In DNA, the CDR3 is TGTGCCAGTAGCCAGAGACAGGGGAGCACAGATACGCAGTATTTT.

The sample holds many counts of this clonotype. The germline gene is not matched at one end of the junction; a read error may be the cause. The J gene is TRBJ2-5, the V gene TRBV7-2, with 7 positions matching TRBD1. The CDR3 totals 16 residues. Per germline, CDR1 SGHTA and CDR2 FQGNSA. DNA of the CDR3: TGTGCCAGCAGTTTAGTAGACAGGGTCCCGGGGGAGACCCAGTACTTC. This encodes CASSLVDRVPGETQYF. Complete variable domain (other parts from reference TRBV7-2 and TRBJ2-5): GAGVSQSPSNKVTEKGKDVELRCDPISGHTALYWYRQSLGQGLEFLIYFQGNSAPDKSGLPSDRFSAERTGGSVSTLTIQRTQQEDSAVYLCASSLVDRVPGETQYFGPGTRLLVL.

This rearrangement joins TRBV11-2 to TRBJ2-1, with unresolved D. The CDR3 loop spans 13 amino acids. Germline CDR1 and CDR2: SGHAT and FQNNGV. V was clipped by 2 bases and J by 4 bases, with 6 bases between them. For the CDR3, the DNA is TGTGCCAGCAGCTTACTAAGATACAATGAGCAGTTCTTC. It is translated as CASSLLRYNEQFF. The full variable domain, rest sourced from reference TRBV11-2 and TRBJ2-1, is EAGVAQSPRYKIIEKRQSVAFWCNPISGHATLYWYQQILGQGPKLLIQFQNNGVVDDSQLPKDRFSAERLKGVDSTLKIQPAKLEDSAVYLCASSLLRYNEQFFGPGTRLTVL.

The chain recombines TRBV12-3 or TRBV12-4 with TRBJ2-3; no clear D gene. The CDR3 length is 16 residues. V was cut by 6 bases and J by 0 bases, with 16 bases left in between. The CDR3 region has the DNA TGTGCCAGCAGCCCACGGCTGCAGGCTAGCACAGATACGCAGTATTTT. The encoded protein is CASSPRLQASTDTQYF.

This clonotype has only a few counts. J is TRBJ2-1 and V is TRBV6-5; perhaps TRBD2 as D (5 bases). With 4 bases removed from V and 4 bases from J, the gap between germline ends came to 17 bases. CDR3 length equals 16 residues. Germline CDR1 and CDR2: MNHEY and SVGAGI. CDR3 loop: CASSLSGPRHYNEQFF. CDR3 in DNA: TGTGCCAGCAGTTTGAGCGGCCCCCGCCATTACAATGAGCAGTTCTTC.

The rearrangement uses TRBV4-3 and TRBJ2-5, with TRBD2 identical over 13 bases. V dropped 3 bases and J dropped 2; count of bases not matched to a gene: 6. The CDR3 loop spans 17 amino acids. CDR1 and CDR2 from the germline V gene are LGHNA and YSLEER. CDR3 nucleotide sequence: TGCGCCAGCAGCCAGTCGGCACTAGCGGGAGGGCAAGAGACCCAGTACTTC. This sequence encodes CASSQSALAGGQETQYF.

The chain recombines TRBV29-1 with TRBJ2-1; the match to TRBD1 covers 9 bases. V dropped 6 bases and J dropped 8; count of bases not matched to a gene: 8. Germline lookup yields CDR1 SQVTM and CDR2 ANQGSEA. The length of the CDR3 is 13 residues. In DNA, the CDR3 is TGCAGCGTCCGGACAGGGGAAAGGTATGAGCAGTTCTTC. It yields the protein CSVRTGERYEQFF.

The V call is TRBV7-6, the J call TRBJ2-2; D remains unclear. V dropped 6 bases and J dropped 1 base, with 15 bases sitting between them. The CDR3 has 16 amino acids. Germline V gene sequence: CDR1 SGHVS, CDR2 FNYEAQ. The CDR3 sequence is CASRSRLLGNTGELFF. As DNA, the CDR3 is TGTGCCAGCAGATCCAGACTTCTAGGGAACACCGGGGAGCTGTTTTTT.

This clonotype was found many times. V and J are TRBV12-3 or TRBV12-4 and TRBJ1-1; D call uncertain. The germline V and J ends were trimmed by 1 base and 1 base, with 4 bases remaining between them. The CDR3 runs to 13 residues. CDR3 sequence: CASSLGGNTEAFF. The CDR3 DNA follows: TGTGCCAGCAGTTTAGGGGGGAACACTGAAGCTTTCTTT.

This rearrangement joins TRBV5-6 to TRBJ2-7, with D possibly being TRBD1 (6 bases). CDR1 is SGHDT and CDR2 is YYEEEE in the germline V gene. Between the trimmed V and J ends, which lost 4 bases and 4 bases, there was a span of 9 bases. The CDR3 is made up of 12 amino acids. CDR3 in amino acids: CASSHGQYEQYF. The DNA for the CDR3 is TGTGCCAGCAGCCACGGACAGTACGAGCAGTACTTC.

The chain has TRBV5-6 and TRBJ2-7; D is uncertain. Trimming removed 0 bases from V and 2 bases from J, with 6 bases in between. The CDR3 is 13 amino acids. The germline V gene encodes CDR1 SGHDT and CDR2 YYEEEE. DNA for the CDR3: TGTGCCAGCAGCTTGGAACAAACCTACGAGCAGTACTTC. Encoded protein: CASSLEQTYEQYF.

V gene TRBV7-9 combines with J gene TRBJ2-5; 7 nucleotides match TRBD1. The CDR3 is made up of 14 amino acids. Germline loops: CDR1 SEHNR, CDR2 FQNEAQ (reference sequence). V lost 5 bases to trimming and J lost 5 bases; unmatched junction nucleotides: 8. The CDR3 nucleotides are TGTGCCAGCAGCCCAGGGACAGCTAGGGAGACCCAGTACTTC. It codes for CASSPGTARETQYF.

This clonotype has a handful of counts. The chain is built from TRBV4-1 and TRBJ2-4; no clear D gene. V dropped 0 bases and J dropped 0 bases, with 12 bases sitting between them. Germline V lookup: CDR1 MGHRA, CDR2 YSYEKL. The CDR3 consists of 17 residues. The DNA for the CDR3 is TGCGCCAGCAGCCAAGATCCGGTAGGCATAGCCAAAAACATTCAGTACTTC. Its translation is CASSQDPVGIAKNIQYF.

The sample holds a few counts of this clonotype. This chain's CDR3 is CASSQPGTESYEQYF. CDR3 DNA: TGTGCCAGCAGCCAACCCGGGACAGAATCCTACGAGCAGTACTTC. V gene TRBV7-9 combines with J gene TRBJ2-7, with 7 bases that match TRBD1. Germline CDR1 is SEHNR and CDR2 is FQNEAQ (reference sequence). Losses at the gene ends were 5 bases for V and 1 base for J; bases not matched to a gene: 8. This CDR3 is built from 15 residues.

This chain connects TRBV28 to TRBJ2-3; TRBD1 agrees at 9 bases. Per the germline V gene, CDR1 is MDHEN and CDR2 is SYDVKM. This CDR3 has 14 residues. The V gene end was trimmed by 5 bases and the J gene end by 8 bases; junction bases not matched to a gene: 8. This chain's CDR3 is CASSNRDRESTQYF. As DNA, the CDR3 is TGTGCCAGCAGTAACCGGGACAGGGAAAGTACGCAGTATTTT.

The rearrangement joins TRBV12-3 or TRBV12-4 to TRBJ1-4; a possible D gene is TRBD1 (5 bases). V lost 6 bases to trimming and J lost 15 bases, with 14 bases between them. The CDR3 covers 11 residues. The CDR3 DNA is TGTGCCAGCAGCTCAGAGGGGAAGGTGTTTTTT. This sequence encodes CASSSEGKVFF.

This clonotype was seen repeatedly, ten times or more. The V and J genes are TRBV3-1 and TRBJ2-7; TRBD2 aligns across 9 bases. The V gene end was trimmed by 1 base and the J gene end by 2 bases; junction bases not matched to a gene: 3. The V gene's germline CDR1 is LGHDT and CDR2 YNNKEL (reference sequence). This CDR3 contains 15 residues. CDR3 nucleotide sequence: TGTGCCAGCAGCCAAGGAGCGGGAGGAACCTACGAGCAGTACTTC. Protein product: CASSQGAGGTYEQYF.

Ten or more counts support this clonotype. The chain combines TRBV12-3 or TRBV12-4 with TRBJ1-1; D gene unclear. V was cut by 6 bases and J by 1 base, with 15 bases left in between. The CDR3 extends over 15 amino acids. The CDR3 coding sequence is TGTGCCAGCAGCCGTCTTCTGGACCCGAACACTGAAGCTTTCTTT. Its protein product is CASSRLLDPNTEAFF.

This clonotype appeared a few times. The chain recombines TRBV20-1 with TRBJ2-7; no firm D call. Germline V lookup: CDR1 DFQATT, CDR2 SNEGSKA (reference sequence). V lost 2 bases, J lost 1 base, and 9 bases lay in between. The CDR3 totals 13 residues. The CDR3 is CSARPVRSYEQYF. As DNA, the CDR3 is TGCAGTGCTAGACCTGTGCGTTCCTACGAGCAGTACTTC.

This chain connects TRBV24-1 to TRBJ2-7, with TRBD1 matching 7 bases. The V segment lost 4 bases and the J segment 6 bases; nucleotides outside the gene matches: 8. In germline, CDR1 is KGHDR, CDR2 SFDVKD. CDR3 length: 14 residues. CDR3 in DNA: TGTGCCACCAGTGACCGAAACAGGGGTCCCGAGCAGTACTTC. Protein: CATSDRNRGPEQYF.

This chain joins TRBV7-9 and TRBJ2-2; D is undetermined. Germline V gene sequence: CDR1 SEHNR, CDR2 FQNEAQ (reference sequence). Between the trimmed V and J ends, which lost 4 bases and 6 bases, there was a span of 15 bases. This CDR3 spans 15 amino acids. CDR3 bases: TGTGCCAGCAGCTCCCTAAGGAGTGCCGCCGGGGAGCTGTTTTTT. Translation gives CASSSLRSAAGELFF.

The V gene is TRBV7-8, the J gene TRBJ2-7; a weak D match, TRBD2 (5 bases). Germline loops: CDR1 SGHVS, CDR2 FQNEAQ. Deletions cut 2 bases from V and 6 bases from J, with 8 bases between. CDR3 size: 12 residues. Here the CDR3 reads CASSLRAGEQYF. The CDR3 nucleotides are TGTGCCAGCAGCTTAAGGGCGGGCGAGCAGTACTTC.

This sequence joins TRBV4-2 and TRBJ2-7; 9 positions agree with TRBD2. CDR1 LGHNA and CDR2 YNFKEQ come from the germline V gene. The CDR3 extends over 15 amino acids. V shed 3 bases and J 2 bases; nucleotides not matched to a gene: 5. This CDR3 reads CASSQGAGGAYEQYF. Here the CDR3 DNA reads TGTGCCAGCAGCCAGGGAGCGGGAGGAGCCTACGAGCAGTACTTC.

CDR3 bases: TGTGCCAGCAGTGAAGAACCCGGGACAGGCTATGGCTACACCTTC. It codes for CASSEEPGTGYGYTF. The chain combines TRBV2 with TRBJ1-2; 8 bases are a match to TRBD1. With 1 base clipped from V and 4 bases from J, the junction kept 5 bases outside the gene matches. The length of the CDR3 is 15 residues. Germline CDR1 reads SNHLY; CDR2 reads FYNNEI.

The chain uses TRBV27 and TRBJ2-5, with D unresolved. The V end was cut by 3 bases, the J end by 5 bases, with 16 bases between. This CDR3 is 15 amino acids long. The germline V gene encodes CDR1 MNHEY and CDR2 SMNVEV (reference sequence). This CDR3 reads CASSFSPPGLETQYF. The DNA of the CDR3 is TGTGCCAGCAGTTTTTCTCCGCCGGGTCTGGAGACCCAGTACTTC.

The chain has TRBV4-3 and TRBJ2-7; 8 nucleotides agree with TRBD1. The CDR3 contains 16 residues. Germline assignment: CDR1 LGHNA and CDR2 YSLEER. The J segment lost 2 bases and the V segment lost 4 bases, leaving 10 bases of the junction unmatched. CDR3 nucleotide sequence: TGCGCCAGCAGCCCCGGAACAGGGGGTTCGACCTACGAGCAGTACTTC. Translation gives CASSPGTGGSTYEQYF.